The 19 T cell receptor beta chains listed next were all sequenced from one sample in a study of PD-1 blockade in classical Hodgkin lymphoma. TCRdb keeps only in-frame clones here, not all; method: immunoSEQ multiplex PCR. The table includes around 6,000 clones, approximately 80% detected once. All the patients suffered relapse after autologous stem cell transplantation, and brentuximab vedotin exposure differed. The sample consisted of peripheral blood mononuclear cells (PBMCs), taken at baseline. These TCRs come from a human donor with classical Hodgkin lymphoma.

CDR3 sequence reads: CASREAQNYNSPLHF. The CDR3, as DNA: TGTGCCAGCAGGGAAGCGCAGAACTATAATTCACCCCTCCACTTT. The chain recombines TRBV28 with TRBJ1-6, with D unclear. The CDR3 totals 15 residues. Trimming cost V 6 bases and J 3 bases, with 12 bases left between them. Germline lookup yields CDR1 MDHEN and CDR2 SYDVKM.

The V call is TRBV6-6, the J call TRBJ2-5, with 11 bases fitting TRBD1. The CDR3 spans 16 residues. Unmatched junction bases numbered 6, after V lost 2 bases and J lost 4 bases. Germline-derived CDR1 and CDR2 are MNHNY and SVGAGI (reference sequence). CDR3 amino acids: CASSYPSGTGGETQYF. CDR3 DNA sequence: TGTGCCAGCAGTTACCCCTCCGGGACAGGGGGAGAGACCCAGTACTTC.

This chain joins TRBV5-1 and TRBJ1-5; possibly TRBD1 for D (5 bases). Germline V gives CDR1 SGHRS, CDR2 YFSETQ. This CDR3 region has 14 residues. Trimming took 0 bases from V and 7 from J, leaving 11 bases between them. Here the CDR3 reads CASSLGLRDQPQHF. CDR3 in DNA: TGCGCCAGCAGCTTGGGGCTAAGGGACCAGCCCCAGCATTTT.

This chain joins TRBV9 and TRBJ2-5, with unresolved D. The end of the DNA fits TRBJ2-7 better, so the J call may be wrong. Germline V gene data show CDR1 as SGDLS and CDR2 as YYNGEE. The CDR3 length is 14 residues. This chain's CDR3 is CASSPWTASYEQYF. DNA for the CDR3: TGTGCCAGCAGCCCATGGACGGCAAGCTACGAGCAGTACTTC.

The gene calls are TRBV11-2 and TRBJ2-4; 10 nucleotides agree with TRBD2. The J segment lost 2 bases and the V segment lost 3 bases, leaving 4 bases of the junction unmatched. Germline CDR1 SGHAT, CDR2 FQNNGV. The CDR3 totals 16 residues. This CDR3 reads CASSFPTSGSKNIQYF. The CDR3 DNA sequence: TGTGCCAGCAGCTTCCCGACTAGCGGGTCCAAAAACATTCAGTACTTC.

The V call is TRBV4-2, the J call TRBJ2-3; 7 positions agree with TRBD1. Germline V lookup: CDR1 LGHNA, CDR2 YNFKEQ. The CDR3 sequence is 16 residues long. Unmatched junction bases numbered 12, after V lost 4 bases and J lost 5 bases. The CDR3 DNA follows: TGTGCCAGCAGCCGTAGAACAGGGGTCCGGGGAGATACGCAGTATTTT. Translating gives CASSRRTGVRGDTQYF.

The genes are TRBV2 and TRBJ2-2; D may match TRBD1 or TRBD2 (5 bases each). The CDR3 contains 16 residues. The V gene lost 6 bases and the J gene lost 0 bases, with 14 bases spanning the gap. Germline V lookup: CDR1 SNHLY, CDR2 FYNNEI. The CDR3 bases are TGTGCCAGCAGAATCGAGGGGACGGCGAACACCGGGGAGCTGTTTTTT. Translated, it gives CASRIEGTANTGELFF.

This chain links TRBV5-1 with TRBJ2-7; 8 bases line up with TRBD1. Looked up from germline, CDR1 is SGHRS and CDR2 is YFSETQ. The length of the CDR3 is 15 residues. V lost 0 bases to trimming and J lost 5 bases; unmatched junction nucleotides: 7. In DNA, the CDR3 is TGCGCCAGCAGCTTGGATGGACAGGGTTTCAACGAGCAGTACTTC. This codes for CASSLDGQGFNEQYF.

V and J are TRBV7-8 and TRBJ2-5; D is possibly TRBD2 (5 bases). This CDR3 has 16 amino acids. Germline lookup yields CDR1 SGHVS and CDR2 FQNEAQ. V was clipped by 2 bases and J by 5 bases, with 18 bases between them. CDR3 amino acids: CASSLYEGAVEETQYF. The DNA for the CDR3 is TGTGCCAGCAGCTTATACGAGGGCGCGGTCGAGGAGACCCAGTACTTC.

The chain has TRBV6-5 and TRBJ1-1, with 9 bases fitting TRBD1. Germline V lookup: CDR1 MNHEY, CDR2 SVGAGI. J was trimmed by 5 bases and V by 2 bases; bases with no gene match: 9. CDR3 length: 16 amino acids. The CDR3 reads CASSYRSGTGKTEAFF. The CDR3 coding sequence is TGTGCCAGCAGTTACAGGTCCGGGACAGGGAAGACTGAAGCTTTCTTT.

The count of this clone is one. The V call is TRBV2, the J call TRBJ1-5, with D perhaps matching TRBD1 (5 bases). Germline loops: CDR1 SNHLY, CDR2 FYNNEI. The CDR3 contains 13 residues. The germline V and J ends were trimmed by 3 bases and 10 bases, with 13 bases remaining between them. The CDR3 is CASSDRVWGPQHF. The CDR3 region has the DNA TGTGCCAGCAGTGACAGGGTGTGGGGTCCCCAGCATTTT.

This sequence joins TRBV4-1 and TRBJ1-1, with unresolved D. This CDR3 region has 16 residues. Germline V gene sequence: CDR1 MGHRA, CDR2 YSYEKL. Trimming left V 1 base short and J 0 bases short, with 12 bases between. In DNA form, the CDR3 reads TGCGCCAGCAGCCAAGCCCTCCCTAGTGTGAACACTGAAGCTTTCTTT. Translation gives CASSQALPSVNTEAFF.

The chain joins TRBV14 to TRBJ1-1; no definite D call. V was trimmed by 1 base and J by 4 bases, leaving 7 bases between them. This CDR3 is 13 amino acids long. Germline CDR1 SGHDN, CDR2 FVKESK. In nucleotides, the CDR3 is TGTGCCAGCAGCCAAGGCAGTACCACTGAAGCTTTCTTT. Translating it yields CASSQGSTTEAFF.

The CDR3 protein is CASSLARDSYEQYF. The CDR3 nucleotides are TGTGCCAGCAGCTTAGCTAGGGACAGCTACGAGCAGTACTTC. The chain links TRBV7-2 to TRBJ2-7; 7 nucleotides align to TRBD1. Per germline, CDR1 SGHTA and CDR2 FQGNSA. The CDR3 has 14 amino acids. Losses at the gene ends were 0 bases for V and 3 bases for J; bases not matched to a gene: 2.

This chain joins TRBV7-3 and TRBJ2-2, with 8 bases identical to TRBD1. This CDR3 comprises 16 residues. J lost 1 base, V lost 5 bases, and 6 bases had no gene match. Germline CDR1 reads SGHTA; CDR2 reads FQGTGA. Written as DNA, the CDR3 is TGTGCCAGCAGCCTATACGGGACAGGGAACACCGGGGAGCTGTTTTTT. Amino acid sequence: CASSLYGTGNTGELFF.

This chain uses TRBV7-9 with TRBJ1-2; a possible D gene is TRBD1 (5 bases). This CDR3 is built from 13 residues. Between the trimmed V and J ends, which lost 6 bases and 0 bases, there was a span of 8 bases. Germline V gene data show CDR1 as SEHNR and CDR2 as FQNEAQ (reference sequence). Written as DNA, the CDR3 is TGTGCCAGCAGTCCAGGGACTAACTATGGCTACACCTTC. Translating it yields CASSPGTNYGYTF.

There are a few counts of this clone. J is TRBJ2-7 and V is TRBV4-1; 15 bases align to TRBD2. There are 18 residues in the CDR3. Germline V gives CDR1 MGHRA, CDR2 YSYEKL. V gave up 4 bases and J gave up 1 base; unmatched junction bases: 8. CDR3 protein: CASSLGLAGGLVSYEQYF. Written as DNA, the CDR3 is TGCGCCAGCAGCCTAGGACTAGCGGGAGGGCTAGTATCCTACGAGCAGTACTTC.

V and J are TRBV11-2 and TRBJ2-7; maybe TRBD1 (6 bases). Trimming removed 5 bases from V and 3 bases from J, with 11 bases in between. This CDR3 is 13 amino acids long. Germline loops: CDR1 SGHAT, CDR2 FQNNGV. In DNA, the CDR3 is TGTGCCAGCAGCCCTATGGACAGCTACGAGCAGTACTTC. Encoded protein: CASSPMDSYEQYF.

J is TRBJ1-1 and V is TRBV7-2; D is ambiguous. CDR3 length equals 16 residues. Trimming cost V 2 bases and J 0 bases, with 13 bases left between them. Germline lookup yields CDR1 SGHTA and CDR2 FQGNSA. CDR3 region: CASSLMAVGLNTEAFF. Here the CDR3 DNA reads TGTGCCAGCAGCTTAATGGCTGTAGGGTTGAACACTGAAGCTTTCTTT.